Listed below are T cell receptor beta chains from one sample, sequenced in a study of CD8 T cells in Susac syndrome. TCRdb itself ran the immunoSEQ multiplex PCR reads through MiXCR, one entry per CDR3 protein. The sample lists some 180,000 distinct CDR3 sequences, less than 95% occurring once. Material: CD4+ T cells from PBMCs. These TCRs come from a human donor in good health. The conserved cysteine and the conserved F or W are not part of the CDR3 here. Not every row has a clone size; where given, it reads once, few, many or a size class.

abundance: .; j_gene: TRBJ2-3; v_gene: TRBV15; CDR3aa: ATSREGSTDTQY
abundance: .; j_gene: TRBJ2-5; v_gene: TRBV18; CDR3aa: ASSMTSVQETQY
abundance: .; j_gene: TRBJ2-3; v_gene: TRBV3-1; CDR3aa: ASSPYGLAGTKRGTDTQY
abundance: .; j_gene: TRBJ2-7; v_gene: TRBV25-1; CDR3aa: ASSDEGLWQY
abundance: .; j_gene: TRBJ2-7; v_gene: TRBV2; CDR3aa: ASVDRGSYEQY
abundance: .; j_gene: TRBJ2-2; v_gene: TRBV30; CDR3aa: AWRPRLAARTGELF
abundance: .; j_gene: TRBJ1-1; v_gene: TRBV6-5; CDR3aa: ASSPRGDRAF
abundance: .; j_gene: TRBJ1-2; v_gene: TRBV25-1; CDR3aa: ASSEYPNGGYT
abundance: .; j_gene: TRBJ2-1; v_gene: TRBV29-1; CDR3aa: SVGRAMESEQF
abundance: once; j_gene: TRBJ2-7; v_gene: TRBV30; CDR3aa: AWSGLAVYEQY
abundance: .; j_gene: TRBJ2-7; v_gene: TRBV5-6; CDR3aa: ASSRRRGPSYEQY
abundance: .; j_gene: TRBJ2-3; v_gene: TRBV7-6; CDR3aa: ASSLLLGGDTQY
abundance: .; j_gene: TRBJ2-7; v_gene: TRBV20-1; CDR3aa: SATKRGGIYEQY
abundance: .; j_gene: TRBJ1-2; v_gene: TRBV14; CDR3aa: ASSRRGVSTYGYT
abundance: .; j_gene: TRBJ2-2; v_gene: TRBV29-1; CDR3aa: SVAPSGPGELF
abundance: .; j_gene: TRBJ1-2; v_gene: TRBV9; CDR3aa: ASSVEQGSYGYT
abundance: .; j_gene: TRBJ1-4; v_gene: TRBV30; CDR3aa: AWAPGNEKLF
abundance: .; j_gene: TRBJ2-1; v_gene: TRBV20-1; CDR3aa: SASSRLAVHNEQF
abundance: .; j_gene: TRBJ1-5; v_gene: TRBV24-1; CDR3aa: ATSGQGHQPQH
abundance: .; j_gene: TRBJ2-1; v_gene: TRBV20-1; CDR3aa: SARSLAGARGYNEQF
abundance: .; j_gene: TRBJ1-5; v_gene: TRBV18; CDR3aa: ASTFGDANQPQH
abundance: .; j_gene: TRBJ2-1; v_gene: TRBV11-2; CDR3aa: ASSFQREGEQF
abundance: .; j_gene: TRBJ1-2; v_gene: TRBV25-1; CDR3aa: ASSELGFHAPNYGYT
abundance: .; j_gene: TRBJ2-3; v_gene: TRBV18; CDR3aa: ASSPQKTDTQY
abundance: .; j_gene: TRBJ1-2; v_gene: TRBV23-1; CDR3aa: ASSQKTGISDYT
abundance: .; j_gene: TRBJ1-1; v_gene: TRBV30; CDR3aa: AWDWLGYTEAF
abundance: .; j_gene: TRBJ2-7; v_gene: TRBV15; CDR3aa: ATSRGDTTYEQY
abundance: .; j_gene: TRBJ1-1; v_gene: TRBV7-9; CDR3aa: ASSLTVSEAF
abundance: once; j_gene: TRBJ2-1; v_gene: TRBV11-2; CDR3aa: ASSLGEVAGVEQF
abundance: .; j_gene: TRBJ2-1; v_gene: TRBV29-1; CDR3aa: SLNDGRATHEQF
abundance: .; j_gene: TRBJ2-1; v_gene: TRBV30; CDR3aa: AWSVGASYNEQF
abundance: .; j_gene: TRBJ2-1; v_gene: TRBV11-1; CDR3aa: ASRRASGYNEQF
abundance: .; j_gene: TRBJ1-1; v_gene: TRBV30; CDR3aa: AWNPSEDTEAF
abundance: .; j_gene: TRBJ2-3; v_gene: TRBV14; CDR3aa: ASSQTGVGDTQY
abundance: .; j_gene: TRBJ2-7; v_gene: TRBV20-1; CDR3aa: SARDARGNEQY
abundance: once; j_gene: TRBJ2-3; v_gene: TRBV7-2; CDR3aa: ASSLRSSVTDTQY
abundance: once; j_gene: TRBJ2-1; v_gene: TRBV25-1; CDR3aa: ASSEWAGGYNEQF
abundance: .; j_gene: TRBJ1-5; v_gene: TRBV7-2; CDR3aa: ASSLADRDSQPQH
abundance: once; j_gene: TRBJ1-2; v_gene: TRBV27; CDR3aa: ASSSAVGGYT
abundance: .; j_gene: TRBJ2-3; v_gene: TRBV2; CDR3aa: ASSEGASGSTDTQY
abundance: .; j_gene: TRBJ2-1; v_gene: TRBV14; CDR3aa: ASSQVGRGGEQF
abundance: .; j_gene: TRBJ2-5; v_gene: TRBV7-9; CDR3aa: ASSSPGEPQETQY
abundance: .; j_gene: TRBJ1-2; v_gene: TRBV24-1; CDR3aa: ATSDPGVGYT
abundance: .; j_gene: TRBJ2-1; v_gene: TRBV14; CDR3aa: ASSQEWGGTNYNEQF
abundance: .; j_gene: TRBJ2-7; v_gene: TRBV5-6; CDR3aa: ASSSLGTEHYEQY
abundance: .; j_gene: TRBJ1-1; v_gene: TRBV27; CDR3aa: ASSSAGRGEAF
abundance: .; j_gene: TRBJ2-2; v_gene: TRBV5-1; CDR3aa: ASSLDGLGLPSGELF
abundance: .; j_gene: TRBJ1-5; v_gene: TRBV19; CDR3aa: ASHSPASNQPQH
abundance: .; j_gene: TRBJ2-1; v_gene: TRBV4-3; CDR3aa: ASSQDRLAGDEQF
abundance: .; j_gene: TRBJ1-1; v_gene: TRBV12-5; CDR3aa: ASGLSPNTEAF